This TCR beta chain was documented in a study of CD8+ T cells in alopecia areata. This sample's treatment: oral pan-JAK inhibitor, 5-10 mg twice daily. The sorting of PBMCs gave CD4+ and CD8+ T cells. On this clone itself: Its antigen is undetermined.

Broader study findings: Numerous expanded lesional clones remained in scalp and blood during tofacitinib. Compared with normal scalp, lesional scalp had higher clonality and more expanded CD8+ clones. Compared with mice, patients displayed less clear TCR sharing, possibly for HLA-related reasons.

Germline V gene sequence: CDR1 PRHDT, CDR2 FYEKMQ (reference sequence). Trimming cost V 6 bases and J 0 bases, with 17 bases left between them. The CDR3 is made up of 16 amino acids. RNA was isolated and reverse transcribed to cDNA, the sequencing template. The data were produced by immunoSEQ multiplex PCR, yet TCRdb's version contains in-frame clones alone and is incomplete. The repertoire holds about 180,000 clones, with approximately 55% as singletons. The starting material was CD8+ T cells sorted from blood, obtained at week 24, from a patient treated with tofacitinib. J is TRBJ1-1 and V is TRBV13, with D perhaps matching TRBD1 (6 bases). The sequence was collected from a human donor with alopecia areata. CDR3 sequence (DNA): TGTGCCAGCAGTCCCATCAGGCGGGACATGAACACTGAAGCTTTCTTT. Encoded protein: CASSPIRRDMNTEAFF.